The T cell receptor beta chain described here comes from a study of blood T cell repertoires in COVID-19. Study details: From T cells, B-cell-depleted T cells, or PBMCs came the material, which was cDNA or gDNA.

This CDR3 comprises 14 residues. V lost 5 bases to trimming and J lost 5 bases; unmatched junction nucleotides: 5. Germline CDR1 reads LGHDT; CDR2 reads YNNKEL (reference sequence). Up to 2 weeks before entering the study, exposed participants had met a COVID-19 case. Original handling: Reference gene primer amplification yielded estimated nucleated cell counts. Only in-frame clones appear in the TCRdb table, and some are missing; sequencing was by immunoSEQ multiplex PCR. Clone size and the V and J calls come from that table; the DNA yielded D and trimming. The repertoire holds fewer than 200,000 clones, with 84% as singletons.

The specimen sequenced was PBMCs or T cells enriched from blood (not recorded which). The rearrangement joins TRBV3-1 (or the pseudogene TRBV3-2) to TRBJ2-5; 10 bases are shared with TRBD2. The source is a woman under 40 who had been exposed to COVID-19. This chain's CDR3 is CASSLSGGVETQYF. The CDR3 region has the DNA TGTGCCAGCAGCTTAAGCGGGGGGGTGGAGACCCAGTACTTC.